The next 32 T cell receptor beta chains were all read from a single sample in a study of CD8+CD57+ T cells in acquired aplastic anemia. The template for TCR beta VDJ and CDR3 sequence profiling was genomic DNA. TCRdb reprocessed the reads via MiXCR and lists one record per CDR3 protein. The repertoire holds some 200,000 distinct CDR3 sequences, with around 60% as singletons. Sequences were obtained from sorted CD4+, CD8+, or CD8+CD57+ T cells (not recorded which) from PBMCs. The receptors stem from a human donor in good health.

V usage is TRBV24-1 and J usage is TRBJ1-2; perhaps TRBD1 as D (5 bases). V was cut by 2 bases and J by 6 bases, with 18 bases left in between. The CDR3 sequence is 16 residues long. In germline, CDR1 is KGHDR, CDR2 SFDVKD. The CDR3 spells CATSDSLAGNLDGYTF. CDR3 coding DNA: TGTGCCACCAGTGATTCCCTGGCAGGGAATCTGGATGGCTACACCTTC.

This clonotype was counted ten times or more. The gene calls are TRBV6-2 or TRBV6-3 and TRBJ1-6; 7 bases match TRBD1. The junction had 7 bases not matched to a gene; V was cut back by 8 bases and J by 0 bases. The CDR3 is 16 residues long. CDR1 and CDR2 from the germline V gene are MNHEY and SVGEGT. The CDR3 here is CASLGQAFSYNSPLHF. CDR3 in DNA: TGTGCCAGCCTAGGACAGGCGTTCTCCTATAATTCACCCCTCCACTTT.

Of note for this clonotype: An end of the junction differs from the germline gene, which may be a read error. The rearrangement joins TRBV5-1 to TRBJ2-3; 7 nucleotides match TRBD1. CDR3 length equals 14 residues. In germline, CDR1 is SGHRS, CDR2 YFSETQ. The chain's CDR3 is CASSLGGGTDMQYF. In DNA form, the CDR3 reads TGCGCCAGCAGCTTGGGAGGGGGCACAGATATGCAGTATTTT.

The genes are TRBV24-1 and TRBJ2-3, with 9 bases lining up with TRBD2. Trimming took 3 bases from V and 4 from J; bases not matched to a gene: 13. The V gene's germline CDR1 is KGHDR and CDR2 SFDVKD. The CDR3 runs 18 residues. CDR3 sequence reads: CATSDVVAGGTRADTQYF. CDR3 nucleotide sequence: TGTGCCACCAGTGATGTGGTGGCGGGGGGGACGAGGGCAGATACGCAGTATTTT.

This clonotype has ten or more counts. The chain joins TRBV9 to TRBJ2-1, with 8 bases matching TRBD2. This CDR3 spans 13 amino acids. J gave up 13 bases and V 0 bases, and 6 bases lay outside the gene matches. Germline lookup yields CDR1 SGDLS and CDR2 YYNGEE. The CDR3 nucleotides are TGTGCCAGCAGCGTAGTTAGCGGGACGGAACAGTTCTTC. Protein: CASSVVSGTEQFF.

CDR3 sequence reads: CAITGDVDEKLFF. CDR3 nucleotides: TGTGCCATCACAGGGGATGTCGATGAAAAACTGTTTTTT. V gene TRBV7-9 combines with J gene TRBJ1-4, with TRBD1 identical over 7 bases. This CDR3 region has 13 residues. J gave up 6 bases and V 10 bases, and 8 bases lay outside the gene matches. CDR1 and CDR2 from the germline V gene are SEHNR and FQNEAQ (reference sequence).

Points on this clonotype: One end of the junction does not line up with germline, which may come from a read error. The chain combines TRBV5-1 with TRBJ2-2; 7 bases align to TRBD2. Germline-derived CDR1 and CDR2 are SGHRS and YFSETQ. CDR3 size: 15 residues. The CDR3 loop is CASSSGGLNTGELFF. CDR3 sequence (DNA): TGTGCCAGCAGTTCCGGGGGACTAAACACCGGGGAGCTGTTTTTT.

The table lists this clonotype with a count of one. The V call is TRBV4-1, the J call TRBJ1-1; possible D gene TRBD1, 5 bases. CDR3 size: 15 residues. V was pared by 2 bases and J by 1 base, with 11 bases between. The germline gives CDR1 MGHRA, CDR2 YSYEKL. CDR3 residues: CASSQPGTGNTEAFF. CDR3 sequence (DNA): TGCGCCAGCAGCCAACCCGGGACGGGGAACACTGAAGCTTTCTTT.

The chain joins TRBV19 to TRBJ1-5, with D unclear. V was clipped by 7 bases and J by 6 bases, with 13 bases between them. The CDR3 has 13 amino acids. Germline V gene lookup returns CDR1 LNHDA and CDR2 SQIVND (reference sequence). CDR3: CASTYSWTQPQHF. DNA for the CDR3: TGTGCCAGTACTTACAGTTGGACTCAGCCCCAGCATTTT.

V and J are TRBV15 and TRBJ1-6; a possible D gene is TRBD1 (5 bases). The V gene lost 3 bases and the J gene lost 3 bases, with 9 bases spanning the gap. Germline V gene sequence: CDR1 LNHNV, CDR2 YYDKDF (reference sequence). The CDR3 consists of 15 residues. CDR3 sequence reads: CATSRDTSYNSPLHF. Written as DNA, the CDR3 is TGTGCCACCAGCAGGGACACAAGCTATAATTCACCCCTCCACTTT.

This clonotype was recorded many times. V and J are TRBV9 and TRBJ1-1; 9 bases line up with TRBD1. The CDR3 runs 14 residues. V trimming: 3 bases; J trimming: 5 bases; junction bases outside the gene matches: 5. The V gene's germline CDR1 is SGDLS and CDR2 YYNGEE. CDR3 residues: CASSARTGDTEAFF. The CDR3 nucleotides are TGTGCCAGCAGCGCACGGACAGGGGATACTGAAGCTTTCTTT.

As for this clonotype: One end of the junction is discordant with germline, which a read error may explain. The genes are TRBV24-1 and TRBJ1-3, with D perhaps TRBD1 (5 bases). The germline gives CDR1 KGHDR, CDR2 SFDVKD. This CDR3 has 13 residues. CDR3 nucleotide sequence: TGTGCCACCGCCGACAGAGCTGGAAACACCATATATTTC. Translating it yields CATADRAGNTIYF.

The sample holds many counts of this clonotype. The chain couples TRBV27 to TRBJ2-7; 7 bases line up with TRBD1. Germline V gives CDR1 MNHEY, CDR2 SMNVEV (reference sequence). Trimming at V came to 6 bases and at J to 3 bases, leaving 5 bases not matched to a gene. This CDR3 has 13 residues. CDR3 sequence: CASSSTGFYEQYF. The CDR3 DNA reads TGTGCCAGCAGCTCGACAGGGTTCTACGAGCAGTACTTC.

V is TRBV9 and J is TRBJ2-2; TRBD2 agrees at 11 bases. The CDR3 sequence is 17 residues long. The J segment lost 6 bases and the V segment lost 2 bases, leaving 9 bases of the junction unmatched. From germline, CDR1 is SGDLS and CDR2 YYNGEE. The CDR3 DNA follows: TGTGCCAGCAGCGTGACTAGCGGGGTAGAAGGTGCCGGGGAGCTGTTTTTT. Residues: CASSVTSGVEGAGELFF.

J is TRBJ2-7 and V is TRBV7-9; no firm D call. Deletions cut 3 bases from V and 7 bases from J, with 13 bases between. Germline CDR1 and CDR2: SEHNR and FQNEAQ (reference sequence). This CDR3 region has 13 residues. The DNA of the CDR3 is TGTGCCAGCAGCTTGAGCCACCCCGGAGAGCAGTACTTC. Translation gives CASSLSHPGEQYF.

The sample holds one count of this clonotype. The J gene is TRBJ2-7, the V gene TRBV20-1; possibly TRBD1 or TRBD2 for D (5 bases each). V lost 6 bases and J lost 5, with 23 bases in between. Per germline, CDR1 DFQATT and CDR2 SNEGSKA (reference sequence). The CDR3 consists of 15 residues. The CDR3 region is CSANSGTGLFDEQYF. CDR3 DNA sequence: TGCAGTGCGAACTCCGGGACGGGCTTGTTCGACGAGCAGTACTTC.

This clonotype showed up just a few times. V and J are TRBV19 and TRBJ1-5; D is uncertain. CDR1 LNHDA and CDR2 SQIVND come from the germline V gene (reference sequence). The CDR3 has 14 amino acids. With 3 bases removed from V and 2 bases from J, the gap between germline ends came to 8 bases. CDR3: CASSIRGGNQPQHF. The CDR3 region has the DNA TGTGCCAGTAGTATCCGTGGAGGCAATCAGCCCCAGCATTTT. Full variable domain (missing parts from reference TRBV19 and TRBJ1-5): DGGITQSPKYLFRKEGQNVTLSCEQNLNHDAMYWYRQDPGQGLRLIYYSQIVNDFQKGDIAEGYSVSREKKESFPLTVTSAQKNPTAFYLCASSIRGGNQPQHFGDGTRLSIL.

CDR3 in amino acids: CASRDSSYEQYF. The CDR3 bases are TGTGCCAGCAGGGACAGCTCCTACGAGCAGTACTTC. The chain joins TRBV2 to TRBJ2-7; tentatively, D is TRBD1 (6 bases). V was shortened by 6 bases and J by 0 bases, with 6 bases between the two germline ends. This CDR3 contains 12 residues. Germline V lookup: CDR1 SNHLY, CDR2 FYNNEI.

About this clonotype itself: This is likely a read error, given that the CDR3 carries no conserved phenylalanine or tryptophan at its end. J is TRBJ1-1 and V is TRBV7-2; TRBD1 matches 7 bases. The CDR3 loop spans 16 amino acids. CDR1 and CDR2 from the germline V gene are SGHTA and FQGNSA. For the CDR3, the DNA is TGCGCCAGCAGCCACCACGGGACAGATGCGAACACTGAAGCTTTCCTT. Its translation: CASSHHGTDANTEAFL.

Of note for this clonotype: Compared with germline, one end of the junction differs, possibly owing to a read error. This chain connects TRBV9 to TRBJ2-1; 8 positions agree with TRBD2. Germline-derived CDR1 and CDR2 are SGDLS and YYNGEE. This CDR3 is built from 15 residues. The CDR3: CASSVGGGPYNKQFF. In DNA form, the CDR3 reads TGTGCCAGCAGCGTAGGCGGGGGGCCATACAATAAGCAGTTCTTC.

This clonotype was recorded only once. The chain recombines TRBV12-3 or TRBV12-4 with TRBJ2-2; 8 bases match TRBD1. V was pared by 6 bases and J by 3 bases, with 6 bases of the junction left unmatched. The CDR3 has 15 amino acids. CDR3: CASRSGTGDTGELFF. Here the CDR3 DNA reads TGTGCCAGCAGATCCGGGACAGGAGACACCGGGGAGCTGTTTTTT.

This chain connects TRBV5-1 to TRBJ2-7, with TRBD1 identical over 8 bases. The CDR3 consists of 13 residues. After removal of 4 bases from V and 4 bases from J, the junction contained 4 bases not matched to a gene. Looked up from germline, CDR1 is SGHRS and CDR2 is YFSETQ. In DNA form, the CDR3 reads TGCGCCAGCAGCCAGGGGGCTGGTTACGAGCAGTACTTC. Amino acids: CASSQGAGYEQYF.

In its sample, this clonotype was seen many times. This may be a read error, as it is one base from a much larger clone. This chain links TRBV20-1 with TRBJ2-7, with D uncertain. The CDR3 contains 13 residues. In germline, CDR1 is DFQATT, CDR2 SNEGSKA (reference sequence). CDR3 nucleotides: TGCGGTGCTAGAAGCCCAGACGCGTACGAGCAGTACTTC. It yields the protein CGARSPDAYEQYF.

V gene TRBV2 combines with J gene TRBJ2-3; D is uncertain. Germline V gene data show CDR1 as SNHLY and CDR2 as FYNNEI. The germline V and J ends were trimmed by 6 bases and 1 base, with 11 bases remaining between them. This CDR3 contains 14 residues. CDR3 protein: CASRGSSRTDTQYF. For the CDR3, the DNA is TGTGCCAGCAGGGGGTCCTCCCGCACAGATACGCAGTATTTT.

The genes are TRBV7-9 and TRBJ2-7, with TRBD2 matching 11 bases. CDR1 and CDR2 from the germline V gene are SEHNR and FQNEAQ (reference sequence). CDR3 length: 16 amino acids. V gave up 3 bases and J gave up 3 bases; unmatched junction bases: 7. CDR3 residues: CASSLGKLAGGYEQYF. Here the CDR3 DNA reads TGTGCCAGCAGCTTGGGTAAGCTAGCGGGAGGCTACGAGCAGTACTTC.

The chain joins TRBV7-3 to TRBJ2-7; TRBD1 matches at 10 bases. CDR3 length equals 15 residues. Germline V gene data show CDR1 as SGHTA and CDR2 as FQGTGA. V was clipped by 5 bases and J by 2 bases; unmatched bases: 6. The CDR3 DNA reads as TGTGCCAGCAGCGCCGGGACAGGGGTGGCCTACGAGCAGTACTTC. Encoded protein: CASSAGTGVAYEQYF.

V is TRBV7-9 and J is TRBJ2-1; 11 positions agree with TRBD2. The CDR3 covers 15 residues. V shed 5 bases, J shed 8 bases, and the junction held 8 bases outside the gene matches. Germline values: CDR1 SEHNR, CDR2 FQNEAQ (reference sequence). The CDR3 spells CASSPLAGGIDEQFF. CDR3 bases: TGTGCCAGCAGCCCCTTAGCGGGAGGGATCGATGAGCAGTTCTTC.

The V call is TRBV10-3, the J call TRBJ1-1, with D uncertain. The V end was cut by 6 bases, the J end by 2 bases, with 10 bases between. The CDR3 is 13 residues long. CDR1 and CDR2 (germline): ENHRY, SYGVKD. The CDR3 nucleotides are TGTGCCATCAGCCATGAAACCAACACTGAAGCTTTCTTT. Protein: CAISHETNTEAFF.

V usage is TRBV19 and J usage is TRBJ1-5; 7 bases are shared with TRBD1. The J segment lost 6 bases and the V segment lost 3 bases, leaving 5 bases of the junction unmatched. Germline V gene data show CDR1 as LNHDA and CDR2 as SQIVND (reference sequence). The CDR3 length is 14 residues. The CDR3 DNA follows: TGTGCCAGTAGTATGGACAGGATAACTCAGCCCCAGCATTTT. Protein: CASSMDRITQPQHF.

V is TRBV25-1 and J is TRBJ2-7, with D uncertain. The CDR3 contains 17 residues. Trimming shortened V by 0 bases and J by 5 bases, and 20 bases separated the two germline ends. Germline V CDR1 and CDR2: MGHDK, SYGVNS. CDR3 loop: CASSEYGRGPRGDEQYF. The DNA for the CDR3 is TGTGCCAGCAGTGAATACGGGCGCGGCCCAAGAGGCGACGAGCAGTACTTC.

This clonotype has only a few counts. This could be a read error, since a much larger clone is one nucleotide away. DNA for the CDR3: TGTGCCAGCAGTGAAGGACTGGGGGCTAATCAGCCCCAGCATTTT. This translates into CASSEGLGANQPQHF. The chain uses TRBV2 and TRBJ1-5; TRBD1 might be the D (6 bases). Germline assignment: CDR1 SNHLY and CDR2 FYNNEI. CDR3 length: 15 amino acids. V was cut by 1 base and J by 4 bases, with 11 bases left in between.

This clonotype was detected a few times. J is TRBJ2-1 and V is TRBV27; TRBD2 matches at 7 bases. The germline gives CDR1 MNHEY, CDR2 SMNVEV (reference sequence). Unmatched junction bases numbered 5, after V lost 7 bases and J lost 2 bases. The CDR3 is 14 residues long. The CDR3 DNA reads as TGTGCCAGCACCCCCGGGGGGACCTACAATGAGCAGTTCTTC. It is translated as CASTPGGTYNEQFF.